A single sample gave rise to the 23 T cell receptor beta chains below, sequenced in a study of early T cells in non-severe SARS-CoV-2 infection. TCRdb ran MiXCR on the 5' RACE reads and lists one entry per CDR3 protein. The table includes tens of thousands of distinct CDR3 sequences, around 8.6% detected once. The sample here was whole blood, taken at baseline. All receptors come from an adult who was a healthcare worker with PCR-confirmed SARS-CoV-2 infection or an uninfected control (not recorded which).

There are a few counts of this clonotype. V usage is TRBV29-1 and J usage is TRBJ1-2; no clear D. This CDR3 contains 14 residues. In germline, CDR1 is SQVTM, CDR2 ANQGSEA. Trimming removed 0 bases at V and 4 bases at J, with 12 bases between. The CDR3 sequence: CSVEDRRFLYGYTF. For the CDR3, the DNA is TGCAGCGTTGAAGATCGGAGGTTCCTCTATGGCTACACCTTC.

This rearrangement joins TRBV6-5 to TRBJ2-1, with D tentatively TRBD1 (5 bases). The length of the CDR3 is 15 residues. The V end was cut by 2 bases, the J end by 7 bases, with 15 bases between. CDR1 and CDR2 (germline): MNHEY, SVGAGI. CDR3 region: CASSYGGHTVNEQFF. The DNA for the CDR3 is TGTGCCAGCAGTTACGGTGGACACACCGTAAATGAGCAGTTCTTC.

This chain links TRBV6-6 with TRBJ2-7, with TRBD1 identical over 7 bases. The V and J ends lost 0 bases and 9 bases, in that order; junction bases with no gene match: 5. The CDR3 contains 13 residues. CDR1 is MNHNY and CDR2 is SVGAGI in the germline V gene (reference sequence). The CDR3 region has the DNA TGTGCCAGCAGTTACTCGACAGGGACATGGCAGTACTTC. This sequence encodes CASSYSTGTWQYF.

The rearrangement uses TRBV12-3 or TRBV12-4 and TRBJ1-1; possible D gene TRBD1, 5 bases. Between the trimmed V and J ends, which lost 3 bases and 5 bases, there was a span of 16 bases. There are 15 residues in the CDR3. CDR3 amino acids: CASSFLGSWGTEAFF. The CDR3, as DNA: TGTGCCAGCAGTTTTTTGGGCAGTTGGGGGACTGAAGCTTTCTTT.

Ten or more counts support this clonotype. The chain is built from TRBV27 and TRBJ1-4, with D uncertain. Germline V gene sequence: CDR1 MNHEY, CDR2 SMNVEV (reference sequence). The CDR3 sequence is 16 residues long. V lost 2 bases and J 7 bases, leaving 17 bases between the germline ends. The CDR3 loop is CASSLQKLAPFEKLFF. The CDR3 bases are TGTGCCAGCAGTTTACAGAAGTTGGCCCCCTTTGAAAAACTGTTTTTT.

The chain has TRBV25-1 and TRBJ1-5; unclear D gene. CDR1 is MGHDK and CDR2 is SYGVNS in the germline V gene. The CDR3 has 15 residues. V dropped 2 bases and J dropped 2 bases, with 10 bases sitting between them. The CDR3 region has the DNA TGTGCCAGCAGTGAACGAGGGTTGGGCAATCAGCCCCAGCATTTT. It codes for CASSERGLGNQPQHF.

The rearrangement links TRBV12-3 or TRBV12-4 to TRBJ2-2; 7 bases fit TRBD1. Trimming at V came to 6 bases and at J to 1 base, leaving 5 bases not matched to a gene. The CDR3 length is 15 residues. The CDR3 DNA reads TGTGCCAGCAGGAAGGGGACAGTGAACACCGGGGAGCTGTTTTTT. It specifies CASRKGTVNTGELFF.

This chain connects TRBV7-9 to TRBJ2-4, with D possibly matching TRBD1 (6 bases). Deletions cut 4 bases from V and 0 bases from J, with 10 bases between. The CDR3 covers 15 residues. Germline CDR1 is SEHNR and CDR2 is FQNEAQ (reference sequence). The CDR3 loop is CASSSDRIAKNIQYF. The CDR3 DNA is TGTGCCAGCAGCTCAGACAGGATAGCCAAAAACATTCAGTACTTC.

The rearrangement links TRBV3-1 to TRBJ2-7; 8 bases fit TRBD2. After removal of 4 bases from V and 1 base from J, the junction contained 9 bases not matched to a gene. CDR1 and CDR2 from the germline V gene are LGHDT and YNNKEL (reference sequence). This CDR3 spans 16 amino acids. In DNA, the CDR3 is TGTGCCAGCAGCCCTCCATTAGCGGGGAGATCCTACGAGCAGTACTTC. Amino acid sequence: CASSPPLAGRSYEQYF.

This clonotype was detected many times. The chain links TRBV20-1 to TRBJ1-5; perhaps TRBD1 as D (6 bases). V lost 6 bases to trimming and J lost 2 bases, with 11 bases between them. The germline V gene encodes CDR1 DFQATT and CDR2 SNEGSKA (reference sequence). CDR3 size: 13 residues. This CDR3 reads CSAKTGRNQPQHF. DNA of the CDR3: TGCAGTGCCAAAACAGGGCGCAATCAGCCCCAGCATTTT.

This clonotype was detected a few times. The rearrangement links TRBV19 to TRBJ2-7; TRBD2 matches at 8 bases. After removal of 1 base from V and 3 bases from J, the junction contained 5 bases not matched to a gene. Per germline, CDR1 LNHDA and CDR2 SQIVND (reference sequence). The CDR3 sequence is 15 residues long. CDR3 sequence reads: CASSIAPGGHYEQYF. The CDR3 nucleotides read TGTGCCAGTAGTATAGCACCGGGAGGGCACTACGAGCAGTACTTC.

This clonotype was seen only a few times. This chain uses TRBV9 with TRBJ1-2; maybe TRBD1 (6 bases). Trimming cost V 0 bases and J 7 bases, with 13 bases left between them. The CDR3 is 14 residues long. Per the germline V gene, CDR1 is SGDLS and CDR2 is YYNGEE. Here the CDR3 reads CASSVATAGVGYTF. The CDR3 bases are TGTGCCAGCAGCGTAGCTACGGCAGGGGTTGGCTACACCTTC.

This clonotype was counted at least ten times. The chain employs TRBV18 and TRBJ2-7; no clear D gene. Trimming shortened V by 3 bases and J by 0 bases, and 9 bases separated the two germline ends. Germline V CDR1 and CDR2: KGHSH, LQKENI. The CDR3 spans 14 residues. This chain's CDR3 is CASSPLPSSYEQYF. The CDR3, as DNA: TGTGCCAGCTCACCCCTCCCTAGCTCCTACGAGCAGTACTTC.

This clonotype was detected ten times or more. The chain is built from TRBV11-2 and TRBJ2-5; D remains ambiguous. V was shortened by 1 base and J by 5 bases, with 2 bases between the two germline ends. Per the germline V gene, CDR1 is SGHAT and CDR2 is FQNNGV. The length of the CDR3 is 11 residues. CDR3 DNA: TGTGCCAGCAGCTTAGCTGAGACCCAGTACTTC. Translating gives CASSLAETQYF.

This clonotype was observed at least ten times. The chain carries TRBV7-2 and TRBJ2-5, with 7 bases identical to TRBD1. J gave up 5 bases and V 3 bases, and 6 bases lay outside the gene matches. The CDR3 contains 14 residues. The V gene's germline CDR1 is SGHTA and CDR2 FQGNSA. The CDR3, as DNA: TGTGCCAGCAGCTTTCCTTACAGGGGCGAGACCCAGTACTTC. This codes for CASSFPYRGETQYF.

Many counts were recorded for this clonotype. The chain is built from TRBV21-1 and TRBJ1-2; the DNA was not compared with TRBD1, the D call given in the table. TRBV21-1 is a pseudogene locus. This CDR3 has 17 amino acids. Written as DNA, the CDR3 is TGTGCCAGCAGCAAAGGAGGGAGCCAGGGGGCTAAATATGGCTACACCTTC. It translates to CASSKGGSQGAKYGYTF.

This clonotype occurred many times. The rearrangement links TRBV10-2 to TRBJ2-1; TRBD2 agrees at 9 bases. The trim removed 6 bases at V and 3 bases at J, leaving 9 bases unmatched. The CDR3 covers 16 residues. Germline lookup yields CDR1 WSHSY and CDR2 SAAADI. CDR3 region: CASSNGAGGNYNEQFF. CDR3 nucleotides: TGCGCCAGCAGCAACGGAGCGGGAGGAAACTACAATGAGCAGTTCTTC.

This clonotype was seen ten or more times. The chain joins TRBV5-6 to TRBJ1-5; TRBD1 aligns across 7 bases. The germline V gene encodes CDR1 SGHDT and CDR2 YYEEEE. This CDR3 is built from 13 residues. The V and J ends lost 0 bases and 9 bases, in that order; junction bases with no gene match: 3. The CDR3 is CASSLGAGGPQHF. CDR3 bases: TGTGCCAGCAGCTTGGGGGCAGGGGGGCCCCAGCATTTT.

The rearrangement uses TRBV11-2 and TRBJ2-7, with D tentatively TRBD2 (5 bases). V was pared by 1 base and J by 2 bases, with 9 bases between. The CDR3 loop spans 14 amino acids. The germline gives CDR1 SGHAT, CDR2 FQNNGV. The CDR3 DNA is TGTGCCAGCAGCTTAGCGGGATCCCCCTACGAGCAGTACTTC. Translation: CASSLAGSPYEQYF.

The chain joins TRBV20-1 to TRBJ2-7, with 9 bases lining up with TRBD1. After removal of 8 bases from V and 7 bases from J, the junction contained 9 bases not matched to a gene. This CDR3 spans 12 amino acids. Per the germline V gene, CDR1 is DFQATT and CDR2 is SNEGSKA (reference sequence). The CDR3 is CSFSGTGQEQYF. DNA of the CDR3: TGCAGTTTCTCTGGGACAGGGCAGGAGCAGTACTTC.

This clonotype was recorded at least ten times. This rearrangement joins TRBV7-2 to TRBJ2-2, with 8 bases lining up with TRBD2. Germline V gives CDR1 SGHTA, CDR2 FQGNSA. The V gene end was trimmed by 0 bases and the J gene end by 15 bases; junction bases not matched to a gene: 6. This CDR3 has 13 residues. DNA for the CDR3: TGTGCCAGCAGCTTAGCGCCGGGACTAGAGGTGTTTTTT. It is translated as CASSLAPGLEVFF.

CDR3 in DNA: TGTGCCAGCAGTTACCGTAGCACAGATACGCAGTATTTT. This translates into CASSYRSTDTQYF. This rearrangement joins TRBV6-4 to TRBJ2-3; D ambiguous. CDR3 length: 13 residues. Looked up from germline, CDR1 is MRHNA and CDR2 is SNTAGT. V was shortened by 5 bases and J by 0 bases, with 6 bases between the two germline ends.

This clonotype was recorded a few times. The junction does not match germline at one end; this may be a read error. The rearrangement links TRBV7-7 to TRBJ2-5, with a tentative D call TRBD1 (6 bases). Germline-derived CDR1 and CDR2 are SSHAT and FNYEAQ (reference sequence). The CDR3 is 15 residues long. The CDR3 DNA follows: TGTGCTAGCAGCAGGGACAAAGGGTCGGGAGAGACCCAGTACTTC. It translates to CASSRDKGSGETQYF.